Listed below are T cell receptor beta chains from one sample, sequenced in a study of blood T cell repertoires in COVID-19. The assay was immunoSEQ multiplex PCR, and TCRdb's table has in-frame clones only and misses some. The table records over 150,000 clones, 86% of them present only once. Sequenced material: peripheral blood. The receptors were sampled from a man between 45 and 60 years old with active or convalescent COVID-19. Each CDR3 is given with its conserved first and last residue. Each record gives: clone size, V gene, D gene, J gene, CDR3 protein, CDR3 DNA. D genes are given only for firm matches. Only some rows state a clone size, as once, few, many or a class for expanded clones.

-	TRBV28	-	TRBJ1-1	CASRSGRGAFF	TGTGCCAGCAGAAGCGGGAGGGGAGCTTTCTTT
-	TRBV11-1	-	TRBJ1-1	CASSPDRLNTEAFF	TGTGCCAGCAGCCCTGACAGGTTGAACACTGAAGCTTTCTTT
-	TRBV7-9	TRBD1	TRBJ1-3	CASSTRYGQGNTIYF	TGTGCCAGCAGCACCCGCTACGGACAGGGGAACACCATATATTTT
-	TRBV5-1	-	TRBJ1-1	CASSLTVGGTEAFF	TGCGCCAGCAGCTTGACAGTCGGGGGCACTGAAGCTTTCTTT
-	TRBV2	-	TRBJ2-5	CASYLAGSQETQYF	TGTGCCAGTTACCTGGCGGGAAGCCAAGAGACCCAGTACTTC
-	TRBV5-1	-	TRBJ2-7	CASSWSGDSYEQYF	TGCGCCAGCAGCTGGAGCGGAGACTCCTACGAGCAGTACTTC
-	TRBV28	-	TRBJ1-5	CASRSRVSYSNQPQHF	TGTGCCAGCAGATCCAGGGTGTCCTATAGCAATCAGCCCCAGCATTTT
once	TRBV19	-	TRBJ1-3	CASSPPGPGNTIYF	TGTGCCAGTAGTCCCCCGGGTCCCGGAAACACCATATATTTT
-	TRBV15	TRBD1	TRBJ2-3	CATSRDQQGADTQYF	TGTGCCACCAGCAGAGATCAACAGGGGGCAGATACGCAGTATTTT
-	TRBV25-1	TRBD1	TRBJ1-2	CASSETGGGRGYTF	TGTGCCAGCAGTGAAACAGGGGGAGGTCGTGGCTACACCTTC
-	TRBV5-1	TRBD2	TRBJ2-5	CASSTSGSEVETQYF	TGCGCCAGCAGCACAAGCGGGAGTGAGGTGGAGACCCAGTACTTC
-	TRBV29-1	TRBD1	TRBJ2-5	CSGGQGQETQYF	TGCAGCGGAGGACAGGGGCAAGAGACCCAGTACTTC
-	TRBV19	TRBD1	TRBJ1-2	CASSIGTGSTYGYTF	TGTGCCAGTAGTATAGGGACAGGGTCGACCTATGGCTACACCTTC
-	TRBV14	TRBD1	TRBJ1-6	CASSQDLRQGANSPLHF	TGTGCCAGCAGCCAAGATCTTCGGCAGGGGGCAAATTCACCCCTCCACTTT
-	TRBV10-2	-	TRBJ2-2	CASSGGGQGRTGELFF	TGCGCCAGCAGTGGCGGTGGGCAGGGGCGCACCGGGGAGCTGTTTTTT
once	TRBV28	-	TRBJ1-5	CASSTAGTNSNQPQHF	TGTGCCAGCAGTACAGCCGGGACAAATAGCAATCAGCCCCAGCATTTT
-	TRBV19	-	TRBJ1-2	CASSIQNYGYTF	TGTGCCAGTAGTATACAGAACTATGGCTACACCTTC
-	TRBV11-2	-	TRBJ2-5	CASSLGGGNGVETQYF	TGTGCCAGCAGCTTAGGGGGTGGGAACGGGGTTGAGACCCAGTACTTC
-	TRBV28	TRBD1	TRBJ1-2	CASSLADRGLYGYTF	TGTGCCAGCAGTTTAGCCGACAGGGGGCTCTATGGCTACACCTTC
once	TRBV6-6	-	TRBJ2-1	CASSGFNEQFF	TGTGCCAGCAGCGGTTTTAATGAGCAGTTCTTC
-	TRBV6-5	TRBD1	TRBJ2-7	CASNQGDNEQYF	TGTGCCAGCAATCAGGGGGACAACGAGCAGTACTTC
once	TRBV30	-	TRBJ1-5	CAWSVGGRNQPQHF	TGTGCCTGGAGTGTAGGAGGGAGAAATCAGCCCCAGCATTTT
-	TRBV14	-	TRBJ1-1	CASSYGGGAFF	TGTGCCAGCAGCTACGGGGGGGGAGCTTTCTTT
-	TRBV19	-	TRBJ2-2	CASSKQENTGELFF	TGTGCCAGTAGTAAACAGGAGAACACCGGGGAGCTGTTTTTT
once	TRBV11-3	TRBD2	TRBJ2-3	CASSLGGSTDTQYF	TGTGCCAGCAGCTTGGGGGGGAGCACAGATACGCAGTATTTT
-	TRBV6-5	-	TRBJ2-7	CASTLQPGAYEQYF	TGTGCCAGCACCCTCCAACCCGGGGCCTACGAGCAGTACTTC
once	TRBV4-1	TRBD1	TRBJ2-7	CASSRETGTGFSYEQYF	TGCGCCAGCAGCCGAGAGACCGGGACAGGATTTTCCTACGAGCAGTACTTC
-	TRBV7-3	-	TRBJ1-4	CASSSRHTTNEKLFF	TGTGCCAGCAGCTCGCGTCATACAACTAATGAAAAACTGTTTTTT
once	TRBV5-4	TRBD2	TRBJ2-3	CASSFLSGGESTQYF	TGTGCCAGCAGCTTCCTTAGCGGGGGGGAGTCTACGCAGTATTTT
-	TRBV5-6	-	TRBJ2-7	CASSSTALVDEQYF	TGTGCCAGCAGCTCGACAGCCCTAGTGGACGAGCAGTACTTC
-	TRBV5-1	TRBD1	TRBJ1-3	CASSWGQGPSGNTIYF	TGCGCCAGCAGCTGGGGACAGGGGCCCTCTGGAAACACCATATATTTT
-	TRBV6-5	TRBD2	TRBJ2-1	CASRLSGGAKNEQFF	TGTGCCAGCAGGCTTAGCGGGGGGGCAAAAAATGAGCAGTTCTTC
few	TRBV7-2	-	TRBJ1-3	CASSLVAAGSGNTIYF	TGTGCCAGCAGCTTAGTGGCGGCCGGGTCTGGAAACACCATATATTTT
-	TRBV15	TRBD2	TRBJ2-7	CATSRDLAGGYEQYF	TGTGCCACCAGCAGGGACCTAGCGGGGGGCTACGAGCAGTACTTC
-	TRBV7-9	-	TRBJ2-3	CASSSGFSTDTQYF	TGTGCCAGCAGCTCGGGGTTTAGCACAGATACGCAGTATTTT
-	TRBV30	-	TRBJ1-2	CAWGQNYGYTF	TGTGCCTGGGGACAGAACTATGGCTACACCTTC
-	TRBV7-9	TRBD1	TRBJ1-4	CASSRSRQGVIANEKLFF	TGTGCCAGCAGCCGGTCGCGACAGGGGGTGATTGCTAATGAAAAACTGTTTTTT
-	TRBV4-2	-	TRBJ1-3	CASTFGAGTGNTIYF	TGTGCCAGCACCTTTGGGGCAGGGACTGGAAACACCATATATTTT
-	TRBV3-1/TRBV3-2	-	TRBJ2-3	CASSDSTGITDTQYF	TGTGCCAGCAGTGATTCGACAGGAATCACAGATACGCAGTATTTT
-	TRBV12-3/TRBV12-4	-	TRBJ1-1	CAGGGGGEAFF	TGTGCCGGGGGGGGCGGCGGTGAAGCTTTCTTT
few	TRBV7-6	-	TRBJ1-1	CASSLAGSGQGAEAFF	TGTGCCAGCAGCTTAGCGGGTAGTGGGCAAGGGGCTGAAGCTTTCTTT
few	TRBV3-1/TRBV3-2	TRBD1	TRBJ1-5	CASSQMTGDQPQHF	TGTGCCAGCAGCCAAATGACAGGGGATCAGCCCCAGCATTTT
-	TRBV28	-	TRBJ2-7	CASSNSGVLSYEQYF	TGTGCCAGCAGTAACTCAGGGGTTCTGTCCTACGAGCAGTACTTC
-	TRBV15	-	TRBJ1-5	CATRAGGGSQNQPQHF	TGTGCCACCAGGGCGGGGGGGGGTAGTCAAAATCAGCCCCAGCATTTT
-	TRBV7-2	TRBD1	TRBJ1-6	CASSLEGTAISPLHF	TGTGCCAGCAGCTTAGAGGGGACAGCAATTTCACCCCTCCACTTT
-	TRBV7-3	TRBD2	TRBJ2-1	CASSPYLAGDYNEQFF	TGTGCCAGCAGCCCTTATCTAGCGGGAGACTACAATGAGCAGTTCTTC
-	TRBV6-5	-	TRBJ2-3	CASRTVSTDTQYF	TGTGCCAGCAGGACAGTCTCCACAGATACGCAGTATTTT